This TCR beta chain was documented in a study of cytomegalovirus exposure and HLA in healthy donors. Study information: Some 180 million T cells yielded 117 million unique TCR beta sequences in earlier analysis.

PCR employed 60 Vbeta and 13 Jbeta primers. Authors' data handling: Roughly 12 million of 65 million to 95 million unique TCR beta chains were shared, per a later count. Generated by immunoSEQ multiplex PCR, the TCRdb table keeps only in-frame clones and is missing some. That table supplies the V and J calls and clone size; D and trimming were determined from the DNA. The sample carries approximately 150,000 clones, roughly 80% recorded once. The germline gives CDR1 MNHEY, CDR2 SMNVEV (reference sequence). The CDR3 is made up of 14 amino acids. The V end was cut by 3 bases, the J end by 9 bases, with 18 bases between.

The receptor comes from a male donor in good health and CMV-seronegative. The rearrangement links TRBV27 to TRBJ2-7; weak D call: TRBD1 (7 bases). Source material: PBMCs. CDR3 protein: CASSFGGGLEGQYF. CDR3 nucleotide sequence: TGTGCCAGCAGTTTCGGAGGGGGCTTGGAAGGGCAGTACTTC.